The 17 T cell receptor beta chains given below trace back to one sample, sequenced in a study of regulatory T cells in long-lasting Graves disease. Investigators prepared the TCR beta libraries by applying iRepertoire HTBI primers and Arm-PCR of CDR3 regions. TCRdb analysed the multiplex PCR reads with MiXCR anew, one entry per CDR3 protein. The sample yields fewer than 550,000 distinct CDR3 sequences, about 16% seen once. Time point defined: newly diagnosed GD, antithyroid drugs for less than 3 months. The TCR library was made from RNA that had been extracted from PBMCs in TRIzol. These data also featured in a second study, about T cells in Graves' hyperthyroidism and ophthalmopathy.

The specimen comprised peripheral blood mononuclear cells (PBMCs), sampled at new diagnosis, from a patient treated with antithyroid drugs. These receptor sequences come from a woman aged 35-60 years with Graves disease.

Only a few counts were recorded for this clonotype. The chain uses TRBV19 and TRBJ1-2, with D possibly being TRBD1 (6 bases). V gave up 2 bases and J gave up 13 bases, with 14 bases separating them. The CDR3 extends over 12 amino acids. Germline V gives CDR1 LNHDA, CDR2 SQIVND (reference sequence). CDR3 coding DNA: TGTGCCAGTAGTATATTAGGGGGGCGAGGCACCTTC. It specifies CASSILGGRGTF. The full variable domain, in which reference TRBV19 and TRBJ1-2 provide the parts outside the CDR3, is DGGITQSPKYLFRKEGQNVTLSCEQNLNHDAMYWYRQDPGQGLRLIYYSQIVNDFQKGDIAEGYSVSREKKESFPLTVTSAQKNPTAFYLCASSILGGRGTFGSGTRLTVV.

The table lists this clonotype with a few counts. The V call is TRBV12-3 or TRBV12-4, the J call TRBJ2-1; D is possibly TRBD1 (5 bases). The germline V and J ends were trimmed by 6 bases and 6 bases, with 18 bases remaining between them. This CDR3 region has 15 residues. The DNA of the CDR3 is TGTGCCAGCAGCGTAGGGGCCGGGTTTTCCAATGAGCAGTTCTTC. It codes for CASSVGAGFSNEQFF.

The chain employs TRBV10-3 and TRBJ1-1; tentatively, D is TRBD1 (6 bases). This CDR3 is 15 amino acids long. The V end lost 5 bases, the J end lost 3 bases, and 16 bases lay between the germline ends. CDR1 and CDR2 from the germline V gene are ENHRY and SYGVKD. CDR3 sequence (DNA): TGTGCCATCAGTACCCACAGGGTATTGGACACTGAAGCTTTCTTT. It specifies CAISTHRVLDTEAFF.

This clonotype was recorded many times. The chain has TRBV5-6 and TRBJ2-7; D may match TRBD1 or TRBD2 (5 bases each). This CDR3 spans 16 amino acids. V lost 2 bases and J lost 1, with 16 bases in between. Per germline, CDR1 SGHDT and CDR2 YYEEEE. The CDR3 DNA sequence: TGTGCCAGCAGCTTTTTATTGGGGGACGTATCCTACGAGCAGTACTTC. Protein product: CASSFLLGDVSYEQYF.

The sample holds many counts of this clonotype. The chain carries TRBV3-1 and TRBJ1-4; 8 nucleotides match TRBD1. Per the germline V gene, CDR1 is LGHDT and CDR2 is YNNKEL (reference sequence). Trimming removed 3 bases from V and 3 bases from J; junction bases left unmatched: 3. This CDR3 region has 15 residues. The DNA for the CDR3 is TGTGCCAGCAGCCAGCAGGGGGCCGCTAATGAAAAACTGTTTTTT. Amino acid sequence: CASSQQGAANEKLFF.

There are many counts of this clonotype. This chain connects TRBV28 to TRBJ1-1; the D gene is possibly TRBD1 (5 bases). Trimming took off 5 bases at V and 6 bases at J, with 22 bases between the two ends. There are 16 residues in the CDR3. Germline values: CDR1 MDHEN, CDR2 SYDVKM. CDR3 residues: CASSPSPGRQGPEAFF. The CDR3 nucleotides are TGTGCCAGCAGTCCTTCGCCAGGACGGCAGGGCCCTGAAGCTTTCTTT.

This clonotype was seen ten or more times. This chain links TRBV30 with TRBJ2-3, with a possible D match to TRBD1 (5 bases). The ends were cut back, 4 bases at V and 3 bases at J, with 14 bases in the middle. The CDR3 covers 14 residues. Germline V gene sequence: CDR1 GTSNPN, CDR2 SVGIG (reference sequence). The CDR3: CAWTLAGPTDTQYF. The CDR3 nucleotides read TGTGCCTGGACCCTGGCAGGGCCTACAGATACGCAGTATTTT.

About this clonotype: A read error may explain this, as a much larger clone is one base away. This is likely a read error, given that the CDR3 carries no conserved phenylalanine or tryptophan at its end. DNA of the CDR3: TGCGCCAGCAGCTTGGAATCTAGCTATGGCTACACCCTC. Translated: CASSLESSYGYTL. The rearrangement uses TRBV5-1 and TRBJ1-2; no definite D call. This CDR3 is built from 13 residues. Per germline, CDR1 SGHRS and CDR2 YFSETQ. The V end lost 0 bases, the J end lost 4 bases, and 7 bases lay between the germline ends.

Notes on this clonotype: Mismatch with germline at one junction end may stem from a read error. The CDR3 sequence: CVSSHGTANTEAFF. The CDR3 DNA follows: TGTGTCAGCAGCCATGGGACAGCGAACACTGAAGCTTTCTTT. The chain links TRBV3-1 to TRBJ1-1; 7 bases fit TRBD1. The CDR3 covers 14 residues. The germline V gene encodes CDR1 LGHDT and CDR2 YNNKEL (reference sequence).

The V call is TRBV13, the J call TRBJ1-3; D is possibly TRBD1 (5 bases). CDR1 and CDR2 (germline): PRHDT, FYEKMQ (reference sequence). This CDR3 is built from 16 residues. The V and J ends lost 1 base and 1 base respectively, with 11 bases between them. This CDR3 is CASSLDPTGSGNTIYF. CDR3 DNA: TGTGCCAGCAGCTTAGACCCTACAGGATCTGGAAACACCATATATTTT.

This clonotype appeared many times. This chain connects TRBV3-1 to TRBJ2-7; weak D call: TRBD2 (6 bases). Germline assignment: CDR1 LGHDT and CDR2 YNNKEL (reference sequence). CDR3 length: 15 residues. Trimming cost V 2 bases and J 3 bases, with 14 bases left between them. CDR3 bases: TGTGCCAGCAGCCAACCGGGACTCCAGGTCTACGAGCAGTACTTC. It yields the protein CASSQPGLQVYEQYF.

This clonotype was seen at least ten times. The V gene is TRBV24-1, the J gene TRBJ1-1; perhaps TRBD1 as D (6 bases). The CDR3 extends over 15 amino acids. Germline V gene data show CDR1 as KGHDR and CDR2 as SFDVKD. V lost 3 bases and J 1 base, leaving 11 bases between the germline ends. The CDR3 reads CATSDRGRENTEAFF. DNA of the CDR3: TGTGCCACCAGTGATAGGGGGAGGGAGAACACTGAAGCTTTCTTT.

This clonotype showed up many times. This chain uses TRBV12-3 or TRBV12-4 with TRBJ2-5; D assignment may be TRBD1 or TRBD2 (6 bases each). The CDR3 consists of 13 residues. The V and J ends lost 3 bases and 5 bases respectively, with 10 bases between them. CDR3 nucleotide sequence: TGTGCCAGCAGTTTGGGGGGCCTGGAGACCCAGTACTTC. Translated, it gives CASSLGGLETQYF.

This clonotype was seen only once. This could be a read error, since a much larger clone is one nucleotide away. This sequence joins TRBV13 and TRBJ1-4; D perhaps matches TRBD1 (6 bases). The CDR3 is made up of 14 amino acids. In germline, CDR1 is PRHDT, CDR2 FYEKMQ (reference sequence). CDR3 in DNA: TGTGCCTGCAGCCGGGACACCTTTAATGAAAAACTGTTTTTT. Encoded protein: CACSRDTFNEKLFF.

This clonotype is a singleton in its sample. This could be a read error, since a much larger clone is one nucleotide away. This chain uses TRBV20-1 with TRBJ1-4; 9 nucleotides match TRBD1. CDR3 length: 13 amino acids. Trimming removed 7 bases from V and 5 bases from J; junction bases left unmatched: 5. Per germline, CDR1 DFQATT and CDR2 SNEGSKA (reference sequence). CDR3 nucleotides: TGCAGTGTCGGCGGGACAGGGAATGAAAAACTGTTTTTT. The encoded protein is CSVGGTGNEKLFF.

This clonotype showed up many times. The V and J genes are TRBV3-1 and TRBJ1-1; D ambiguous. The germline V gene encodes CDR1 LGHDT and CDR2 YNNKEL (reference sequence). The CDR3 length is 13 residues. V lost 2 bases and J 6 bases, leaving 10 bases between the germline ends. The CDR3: CASSQPYLPEAFF. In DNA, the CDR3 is TGTGCCAGCAGCCAACCCTATCTCCCTGAAGCTTTCTTT.

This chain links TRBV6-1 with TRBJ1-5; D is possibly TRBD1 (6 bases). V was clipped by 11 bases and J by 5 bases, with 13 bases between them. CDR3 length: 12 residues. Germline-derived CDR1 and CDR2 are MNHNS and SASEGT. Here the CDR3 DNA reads TGTGCCCGCATGCAGGGGTATCAGCCCCAGCATTTT. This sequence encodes CARMQGYQPQHF.